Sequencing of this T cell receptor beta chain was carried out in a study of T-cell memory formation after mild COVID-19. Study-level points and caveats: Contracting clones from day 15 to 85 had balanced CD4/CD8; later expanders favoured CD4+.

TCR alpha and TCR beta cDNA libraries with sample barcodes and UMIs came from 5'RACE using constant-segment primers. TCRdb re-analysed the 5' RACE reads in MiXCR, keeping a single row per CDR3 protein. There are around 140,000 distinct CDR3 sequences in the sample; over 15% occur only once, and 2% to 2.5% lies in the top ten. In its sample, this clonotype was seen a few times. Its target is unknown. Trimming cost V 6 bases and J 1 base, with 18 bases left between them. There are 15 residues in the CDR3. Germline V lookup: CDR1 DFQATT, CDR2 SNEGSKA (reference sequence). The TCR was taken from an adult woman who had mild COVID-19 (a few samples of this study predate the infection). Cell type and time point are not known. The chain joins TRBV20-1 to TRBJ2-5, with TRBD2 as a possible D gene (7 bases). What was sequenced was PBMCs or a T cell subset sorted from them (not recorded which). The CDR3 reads CSARGASGPQETQYF. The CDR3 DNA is TGCAGTGCGAGGGGGGCTAGCGGTCCCCAAGAGACCCAGTACTTC.